This is a list of T cell receptor beta chains from one sample in a study of blood T cell repertoires in COVID-19. Sequencing used immunoSEQ multiplex PCR; TCRdb keeps in-frame clones, though not all of them. The sample lists about 68,000 clones, 80% to 90% seen once, with roughly 2.3% in the top ten. The sample consisted of peripheral blood. The source of these receptors is a human donor in a cohort sampled during active COVID-19. CDR3s include the opening cysteine and the closing phenylalanine or tryptophan. The order of the fields is D gene, V gene, J gene, clone size, CDR3 protein, CDR3 DNA. D genes are given only for firm matches. A clone size is listed for some rows: how often the clone was seen (once, few, many), or a class if it is expanded.

NA,TRBV7-2,TRBJ1-2,few,CASSLDRATYGYTF,TGTGCCAGCAGCTTAGACAGGGCTACCTATGGCTACACCTTC
NA,TRBV14,TRBJ2-2,NA,CASSHQRHTGELFF,TGTGCCAGCAGCCACCAGCGACACACCGGGGAGCTGTTTTTT
NA,TRBV6-5,TRBJ2-1,NA,CASSTRGEQFF,TGTGCCAGCAGCACCAGGGGTGAGCAGTTCTTC
TRBD1,TRBV18,TRBJ1-6,NA,CASSPLTGENSPLHF,TGTGCCAGCTCACCACTTACAGGGGAAAATTCACCCCTCCACTTT
NA,TRBV14,TRBJ1-6,NA,CASSHPLSPLHF,TGTGCCAGCAGCCATCCCCTTTCGCCCCTCCACTTT
TRBD2,TRBV28,TRBJ2-7,NA,CASSNLRLAGLSYEQYF,TGTGCCAGCAGTAACCTAAGACTAGCGGGTCTCTCCTACGAGCAGTACTTC
NA,TRBV5-1,TRBJ2-2,NA,CASSVDGDTGELFF,TGCGCCAGCAGCGTGGACGGAGACACCGGGGAGCTGTTTTTT
NA,TRBV7-6,TRBJ1-1,NA,CASSSKGTREKAFF,TGTGCCAGCAGCTCCAAGGGAACCCGGGAAAAAGCTTTCTTT
NA,TRBV28,TRBJ2-7,NA,CASSPPGRGAGEQYF,TGTGCCAGCAGCCCTCCCGGCCGGGGAGCGGGCGAGCAGTACTTC
NA,TRBV4-1,TRBJ1-4,NA,CASSLQMRATNEKLFF,TGCGCCAGCAGCCTTCAAATGAGAGCCACCAATGAAAAACTGTTTTTT
TRBD2,TRBV5-6,TRBJ2-7,NA,CASSSLAGTSYEQYF,TGTGCCAGCAGCTCCTTAGCGGGAACCTCCTACGAGCAGTACTTC
NA,TRBV3-1/TRBV3-2,TRBJ1-1,NA,CASSQVRGEAFF,TGTGCCAGCAGCCAAGTCCGGGGGGAAGCTTTCTTT
NA,TRBV5-1,TRBJ2-7,NA,CASSPRPGHSGDEQYF,TGCGCCAGCAGCCCGAGGCCGGGACACTCAGGAGACGAGCAGTACTTC
NA,TRBV19,TRBJ2-7,NA,CASSDPGRSYEQYF,TGTGCCAGTAGTGACCCAGGTAGATCCTACGAGCAGTACTTC
NA,TRBV7-5,TRBJ2-7,NA,CARSLGTGLHEQYF,TGTGCCAGAAGCCTCGGGACAGGGCTGCACGAGCAGTACTTC
NA,TRBV7-6,TRBJ1-3,NA,CASSSIGQSGNTIYF,TGTGCCAGCAGCTCGATAGGACAGTCTGGAAACACCATATATTTT
NA,TRBV10-3,TRBJ2-7,once,CAISEVGYEQYF,TGTGCCATCAGTGAGGTCGGGTACGAGCAGTACTTC
TRBD1,TRBV29-1,TRBJ1-1,NA,CSVEEDRATEAFF,TGCAGCGTTGAAGAGGACAGGGCCACTGAAGCTTTCTTT
NA,TRBV27,TRBJ2-1,NA,CATFRGSGHYNEQFF,TGTGCCACCTTTCGGGGTAGCGGTCATTACAATGAGCAGTTCTTC
NA,TRBV6-2/TRBV6-3,TRBJ1-1,NA,CASSYGGAGDTEAFF,TGTGCCAGCAGTTACGGGGGCGCAGGAGACACTGAAGCTTTCTTT
TRBD1,TRBV28,TRBJ2-7,NA,CASNSLGQGRAYEQYF,TGTGCCAGCAATTCTCTCGGACAGGGGAGGGCTTACGAGCAGTACTTC
TRBD1,TRBV12-3/TRBV12-4,TRBJ1-1,NA,CASSQRTGPEAFF,TGTGCCAGCAGCCAACGGACAGGGCCTGAAGCTTTCTTT
TRBD2,TRBV2,TRBJ2-3,NA,CASSGRIAGGPRTQYF,TGTGCCAGCAGTGGGAGGATAGCGGGAGGGCCGAGGACGCAGTATTTT
NA,TRBV5-4,TRBJ1-2,NA,CASRGRERRGYTF,TGTGCCAGCAGGGGACGTGAGCGAAGGGGGTACACCTTC
NA,TRBV3-1/TRBV3-2,TRBJ1-1,NA,CASSRETEAFF,TGTGCCAGCAGCAGGGAGACTGAAGCTTTCTTT
NA,TRBV5-1,TRBJ1-2,NA,CASSITENYGYTF,TGCGCCAGCAGCATTACAGAAAACTATGGCTACACCTTC
TRBD2,TRBV28,TRBJ2-7,NA,CASAKRGGDEQYF,TGTGCCAGCGCAAAGCGGGGGGGCGACGAGCAGTACTTC